This is a list of T cell receptor beta chains from one sample in a study of PD-1 blockade in classical Hodgkin lymphoma. Generated by immunoSEQ multiplex PCR, the TCRdb table keeps only in-frame clones and is missing some. The sample contains some 52,000 clones, more than 75% of which appear only once. This sample comprised peripheral blood mononuclear cells (PBMCs), obtained before the fourth cycle of nivolumab. These receptors originate from a human donor with classical Hodgkin lymphoma. The CDR3 runs from the conserved cysteine through the conserved F or W. Fields, in order: J gene, D gene, clone size, V gene, CDR3 protein, CDR3 DNA. A D gene is named only where the DNA matches it firmly. Size values are once, few and many counts, or a class for expanded clones, and some rows have none.

>TRBJ2-5|TRBD1|.|TRBV6-1
CASSEREGTGAGTQYF
TGTGCCAGCAGTGAAAGGGAGGGGACAGGGGCCGGGACCCAGTACTTC
>TRBJ2-1|TRBD2|.|TRBV9
CASSVSGRNEQFF
TGTGCCAGCAGCGTAAGCGGGAGAAATGAGCAGTTCTTC
>TRBJ2-1|.|.|TRBV4-2
CASSQDLMGYEQFF
TGTGCCAGCAGCCAAGATCTAATGGGTTATGAGCAGTTCTTC
>TRBJ2-1|.|.|TRBV7-3
CASSSRDNEQFF
TGTGCCAGCAGCTCGCGGGACAATGAGCAGTTCTTC
>TRBJ2-7|.|.|TRBV19
CASSSPTYEQYF
TGTGCCAGTAGCTCCCCCACCTACGAGCAGTACTTC
>TRBJ2-5|TRBD1|once|TRBV13
CASSPRQGQETQYF
TGTGCCAGCAGCCCCCGACAGGGGCAAGAGACCCAGTACTTC
>TRBJ2-2|.|.|TRBV27
CASSLGGYNTGELFF
TGTGCCAGCAGTTTAGGAGGCTACAACACCGGGGAGCTGTTTTTT
>TRBJ1-6|TRBD1|.|TRBV27
CASRVTGGSPLHF
TGTGCCAGCAGGGTGACAGGGGGTTCACCCCTCCACTTT
>TRBJ2-3|.|.|TRBV5-1
CASSLGQTTDTQYF
TGCGCCAGCAGCTTAGGGCAGACCACAGATACGCAGTATTTT
>TRBJ2-7|.|.|TRBV7-2
CASSLDVAYEQYF
TGTGCCAGCAGCCTCGATGTAGCCTACGAGCAGTACTTC
>TRBJ2-5|.|.|TRBV9
CASSLTGRETQYF
TGTGCCAGCAGCCTAACAGGGAGGGAGACCCAGTACTTC
>TRBJ1-4|.|few|TRBV4-1
CASSQDRGDEKLFF
TGCGCCAGCAGCCAAGATCGGGGAGATGAAAAACTGTTTTTT
>TRBJ1-1|TRBD1|once|TRBV5-6
CASSWTGRGTEAFF
TGTGCCAGCAGCTGGACAGGGCGTGGGACTGAAGCTTTCTTT
>TRBJ1-1|.|.|TRBV7-8
CASSLVLGDAEAFF
TGTGCCAGCAGCTTAGTTCTGGGGGACGCTGAAGCTTTCTTT
>TRBJ2-1|TRBD2|.|TRBV19
CASSKVTSGYNEQFF
TGTGCCAGTAGTAAGGTGACTAGCGGATACAATGAGCAGTTCTTC
>TRBJ2-7|TRBD2|.|TRBV28
CASSILAGGPHPYEQYF
TGTGCCAGCAGCATTCTAGCGGGAGGACCCCATCCCTACGAGCAGTACTTC
>TRBJ2-7|.|few|TRBV5-1
CASSLVQGGPYEQYF
TGCGCCAGCAGCTTGGTCCAGGGCGGCCCCTACGAGCAGTACTTC
>TRBJ1-2|.|.|TRBV9
CASSVALDSNYGYTF
TGTGCCAGCAGCGTTGCTTTGGACAGTAACTATGGCTACACCTTC
>TRBJ2-3|TRBD2|.|TRBV11-2
CASSFRGRTSGVPDTQYF
TGTGCCAGCAGCTTTAGGGGTCGGACTAGCGGGGTTCCAGATACGCAGTATTTT
>TRBJ2-7|.|.|TRBV5-4
CASSLAGLWDEQYF
TGTGCCAGCAGCTTGGCTGGGCTTTGGGACGAGCAGTACTTC
>TRBJ1-1|.|.|TRBV30
CAWIVNTEAFF
TGTGCCTGGATAGTGAACACTGAAGCTTTCTTT
>TRBJ2-1|TRBD2|.|TRBV29-1
CSVEGLAGVFSYNEQFF
TGCAGCGTTGAAGGGCTAGCGGGAGTATTTTCCTACAATGAGCAGTTCTTC